The 23 T cell receptor beta chains reported below all come from one sample, sequenced in a study of cytomegalovirus exposure and HLA in healthy donors. In the PCR, 60 Vbeta and 13 Jbeta primers were used. Assay used: immunoSEQ multiplex PCR; TCRdb lists only in-frame clones, some missing. The sample totals approximately 100,000 clones. The sample consisted of PBMCs. These receptors all stem from a man aged 50 or older in good health and CMV-seronegative.

The V and J genes are TRBV5-1 and TRBJ2-2, with 8 bases identical to TRBD2. V trimming: 3 bases; J trimming: 8 bases; junction bases outside the gene matches: 12. Germline CDR1 is SGHRS and CDR2 is YFSETQ. The CDR3 is 16 residues long. The CDR3 sequence: CASSSRTSRNVGELFF. CDR3 nucleotide sequence: TGCGCCAGCAGCTCCCGGACTAGCCGGAATGTGGGGGAGCTGTTTTTT.

The V and J genes are TRBV18 and TRBJ2-5; tentatively, D is TRBD2 (6 bases). This CDR3 spans 14 amino acids. V lost 2 bases, J lost 5 bases, and 12 bases lay in between. Germline V gene lookup returns CDR1 KGHSH and CDR2 LQKENI. The CDR3 DNA is TGTGCCAGCTCACCAGTAACGGGAGAGGAGACCCAGTACTTC. Translating it yields CASSPVTGEETQYF.

The chain carries TRBV27 and TRBJ1-2, with D perhaps matching TRBD1 (5 bases). Deletions cut 1 base from V and 3 bases from J, with 21 bases between. The CDR3 is made up of 18 amino acids. CDR1 is MNHEY, CDR2 SMNVEV, per germline (reference sequence). The CDR3: CASSLLSALGVSDYGYTF. The CDR3 nucleotides read TGTGCCAGCAGTTTATTAAGCGCTCTAGGGGTCTCCGACTATGGCTACACCTTC.

Written as DNA, the CDR3 is TGTGCCAGCAGCCCAAGTCGTAGACAAGAGACCCAGTACTTC. Translated, it gives CASSPSRRQETQYF. The chain joins TRBV9 to TRBJ2-5; D unresolved. V lost 4 bases to trimming and J lost 2 bases, with 12 bases between them. Germline CDR1 reads SGDLS; CDR2 reads YYNGEE. This CDR3 has 14 amino acids.

The V call is TRBV18, the J call TRBJ1-2; D not certain. Germline loops: CDR1 KGHSH, CDR2 LQKENI. V lost 0 bases and J 8 bases, leaving 13 bases between the germline ends. The CDR3 contains 14 residues. CDR3 sequence: CASSPPGEGRGYTF. The CDR3 DNA follows: TGTGCCAGCTCACCACCGGGAGAGGGTCGGGGCTACACCTTC.

The rearrangement links TRBV9 to TRBJ2-3; 9 bases line up with TRBD2. There are 18 residues in the CDR3. CDR1 SGDLS and CDR2 YYNGEE come from the germline V gene. The V and J ends lost 4 bases and 1 base, in that order; junction bases with no gene match: 13. The CDR3 DNA follows: TGTGCCAGCAGCTCCGGGGGGCTAGCGGGGTTGGGCACAGATACGCAGTATTTT. Its protein is CASSSGGLAGLGTDTQYF.

The chain employs TRBV5-1 and TRBJ1-3; D unresolved. The V gene's germline CDR1 is SGHRS and CDR2 YFSETQ. Trimming stripped 1 base from V and 0 bases from J, with 11 bases between. The CDR3 extends over 16 amino acids. CDR3 sequence: CASSLISGFSGNTIYF. DNA of the CDR3: TGCGCCAGCAGCTTGATCTCTGGCTTCTCTGGAAACACCATATATTTT.

The chain links TRBV29-1 to TRBJ2-7; possible D gene TRBD2, 6 bases. V shed 2 bases and J shed 4 bases, with 9 bases lying between them. CDR3 length: 12 amino acids. The germline CDR1 and CDR2 sequences are SQVTM and ANQGSEA. CDR3 coding DNA: TGCAGCGTTGAATCTGGAGGGTACGAGCAGTACTTC. This gives the protein CSVESGGYEQYF.

This chain uses TRBV11-1 with TRBJ2-5; 11 bases are shared with TRBD2. The CDR3 is 18 amino acids. CDR1 is SGHAT, CDR2 FQDESV, per germline (reference sequence). Germline trimming cut 1 base from V and 7 bases from J; bases unmatched to any gene: 14. CDR3 protein: CASSLGLAGPQGHGTQYF. The CDR3 DNA sequence: TGTGCCAGCAGCTTAGGACTAGCGGGACCCCAAGGACACGGGACCCAGTACTTC.

The DNA of the CDR3 is TGCGCCAGCAGCTGGGGGCCTTCAGGGGAGCAGTACTTC. This codes for CASSWGPSGEQYF. V and J are TRBV5-1 and TRBJ2-7; tentatively, D is TRBD1 (6 bases). CDR1 SGHRS and CDR2 YFSETQ come from the germline V gene. The CDR3 sequence is 13 residues long. The germline V and J ends were trimmed by 3 bases and 7 bases, with 14 bases remaining between them.

The J gene is TRBJ1-1, the V gene TRBV29-1; D gene uncertain. The germline V gene encodes CDR1 SQVTM and CDR2 ANQGSEA. This CDR3 contains 11 residues. Trimming took off 7 bases at V and 3 bases at J, with 9 bases between the two ends. For the CDR3, the DNA is TGCAGCGGTGGTAGCTACACTGAAGCTTTCTTT. Amino acids: CSGGSYTEAFF. The full variable domain, with the rest looked up from reference TRBV29-1 and TRBJ1-1, is SAVISQKPSRDICQRGTSLTIQCQVDSQVTMMFWYRQQPGQSLTLIATANQGSEATYESGFVIDKFPISRPNLTFSTLTVSNMSPEDSSIYLCSGGSYTEAFFGQGTRLTVV.

The chain combines TRBV21-1 with TRBJ1-1; TRBD1, the D gene given by the table, was not confirmed from the DNA. TRBV21-1 is termed a pseudogene. CDR3 length equals 17 residues. Written as DNA, the CDR3 is TGTGCCAGCAGCTCCCCTGGGGTGAGACAGGGCAACACTGAAGCTTTCTTT. This codes for CASSSPGVRQGNTEAFF.

The gene calls are TRBV30 and TRBJ2-3; 8 positions match TRBD2. Germline assignment: CDR1 GTSNPN and CDR2 SVGIG (reference sequence). The CDR3 spans 16 residues. V gave up 7 bases and J gave up 1 base; unmatched junction bases: 13. CDR3: CAYLSGRLSGTDTQYF. Written as DNA, the CDR3 is TGTGCCTACCTGAGCGGGAGACTCTCTGGCACAGATACGCAGTATTTT.

The V gene is TRBV7-9, the J gene TRBJ1-1, with a tentative D call TRBD1 (6 bases). Per germline, CDR1 SEHNR and CDR2 FQNEAQ (reference sequence). The V end lost 10 bases, the J end lost 6 bases, and 15 bases lay between the germline ends. This CDR3 comprises 12 residues. The CDR3 here is CATSLGGAEAFF. Written as DNA, the CDR3 is TGTGCCACCTCCCTTGGGGGCGCTGAAGCTTTCTTT.

The V gene is TRBV9, the J gene TRBJ1-3; 10 nucleotides line up with TRBD1. Unmatched junction bases numbered 7, after V lost 4 bases and J lost 3 bases. Germline CDR1 is SGDLS and CDR2 is YYNGEE. CDR3 length equals 16 residues. CDR3 DNA: TGTGCCAGCAGCATACGGACAGGGGGTAGTGGAAACACCATATATTTT. Amino acid sequence: CASSIRTGGSGNTIYF.

The J gene is TRBJ1-1, the V gene TRBV5-1; 7 nucleotides match TRBD1. The trim removed 2 bases at V and 1 base at J, leaving 2 bases unmatched. Germline V gene sequence: CDR1 SGHRS, CDR2 YFSETQ. The CDR3 sequence is 14 residues long. CDR3 in DNA: TGCGCCAGCAGCTTTGGGGACAGGAACACTGAAGCTTTCTTT. It translates to CASSFGDRNTEAFF. The full variable domain, with the rest looked up from reference TRBV5-1 and TRBJ1-1, is KAGVTQTPRYLIKTRGQQVTLSCSPISGHRSVSWYQQTPGQGLQFLFEYFSETQRNKGNFPGRFSGRQFSNSRSEMNVSTLELGDSALYLCASSFGDRNTEAFFGQGTRLTVV.

The chain uses TRBV4-3 and TRBJ2-6; D is possibly TRBD1 (6 bases). Per germline, CDR1 LGHNA and CDR2 YSLEER. V gave up 4 bases and J gave up 1 base, with 8 bases separating them. The CDR3 extends over 15 amino acids. The CDR3 sequence: CASSPQGSGANVLTF. The CDR3 region has the DNA TGCGCCAGCAGCCCTCAGGGGTCTGGGGCCAACGTCCTGACTTTC.

The chain couples TRBV15 to TRBJ2-7, with 7 bases identical to TRBD1. The length of the CDR3 is 13 residues. Trimming removed 1 base from V and 7 bases from J; junction bases left unmatched: 4. Germline lookup yields CDR1 LNHNV and CDR2 YYDKDF (reference sequence). The CDR3 DNA follows: TGTGCCACCAGCAGAGGGGGACAGAGGGAGCAGTACTTC. Translation: CATSRGGQREQYF.

The J gene is TRBJ1-1, the V gene TRBV27; 7 nucleotides match TRBD1. Unmatched junction bases numbered 4, after V lost 5 bases and J lost 4 bases. The CDR3 is 13 amino acids. The germline V gene encodes CDR1 MNHEY and CDR2 SMNVEV (reference sequence). The DNA for the CDR3 is TGTGCCAGCAGTGAAAGGGGGCCCACTGAAGCTTTCTTT. Translation: CASSERGPTEAFF.

The rearrangement links TRBV7-3 to TRBJ2-2; tentative D call: TRBD1 (5 bases). V lost 6 bases, J lost 7 bases, and 21 bases lay in between. This CDR3 has 16 amino acids. CDR1 is SGHTA and CDR2 is FQGTGA in the germline V gene. DNA of the CDR3: TGTGCCAGCAGTCTTAACGAAGGGGCGAAGGGCGGGGAGCTGTTTTTT. Its translation: CASSLNEGAKGGELFF.

The V gene is TRBV19, the J gene TRBJ1-2; TRBD1 matches 7 bases. The CDR3 runs 13 residues. The V segment lost 6 bases and the J segment 8 bases; nucleotides outside the gene matches: 9. The germline CDR1 and CDR2 sequences are LNHDA and SQIVND (reference sequence). In DNA form, the CDR3 reads TGTGCCAGTAGCCTGACAGGGTATGAAGGCTACACCTTC. Its translation: CASSLTGYEGYTF.

This chain connects TRBV13 to TRBJ1-2; no firm D call. Germline lookup yields CDR1 PRHDT and CDR2 FYEKMQ (reference sequence). The CDR3 covers 12 residues. V was trimmed by 0 bases and J by 5 bases, leaving 4 bases between them. The CDR3 is CASSLGRYGYTF. In DNA form, the CDR3 reads TGTGCCAGCAGCTTAGGCAGGTATGGCTACACCTTC.

This chain joins TRBV7-6 and TRBJ2-1; 10 nucleotides match TRBD1. This CDR3 has 15 residues. Germline values: CDR1 SGHVS, CDR2 FNYEAQ. Trimming took 3 bases from V and 8 from J; bases not matched to a gene: 7. The CDR3, as DNA: TGTGCCAGCAGCTTTTTGGGACAGGGGTTCTATGAGCAGTTCTTC. It is translated as CASSFLGQGFYEQFF.